This passage covers 30 T cell receptor beta chains from one sample sequenced in a study of CD8+CD57+ T cells in acquired aplastic anemia (dated 2018 in TCRdb). The sequencer was an Illumina HiSeq 2000. TCR beta VDJ combination and CDR3 sequence profiling used genomic DNA as the template. The public reads were quality trimmed at Q25 with fastp and then assembled into clones with MiXCR by TCRdb, keeping productive beta chains. A single entry per CDR3 protein holds the most common genes and DNA from its merged rows. For this sample there are 350,000 to 450,000 distinct CDR3 sequences; about 70% appear just once. Of the sample, approximately 4% is held by the ten largest clones. The material sequenced was sorted CD4+, CD8+, or CD8+CD57+ T cells (not recorded which) from PBMCs. These receptors all stem from a human donor in good health, serving as a control.

The sample holds many counts of this clonotype. The chain carries TRBV7-2 and TRBJ1-2; D gene ambiguous. Germline-derived CDR1 and CDR2 are SGHTA and FQGNSA. The CDR3 contains 14 residues. Trimming removed 5 bases at V and 2 bases at J, with 12 bases between. This CDR3 reads CASSPSTNNYGYTF. Here the CDR3 DNA reads TGTGCCAGCAGCCCGTCGACAAACAACTATGGCTACACCTTC. Full variable domain (missing parts from reference TRBV7-2 and TRBJ1-2): GAGVSQSPSNKVTEKGKDVELRCDPISGHTALYWYRQSLGQGLEFLIYFQGNSAPDKSGLPSDRFSAERTGGSVSTLTIQRTQQEDSAVYLCASSPSTNNYGYTFGSGTRLTVV.

Remarks on this clonotype: At one of its ends the junction is not consistent with the germline gene, which may arise from a read error. The CDR3 DNA is TGTGCCAGCAGTTTAGACAGGGTCAATTCACCCCCCCACTTT. Its translation is CASSLDRVNSPPHF. This sequence joins TRBV12-3 or TRBV12-4 and TRBJ1-6; D is perhaps TRBD1 (6 bases). The CDR3 sequence is 14 residues long.

The chain couples TRBV20-1 to TRBJ1-6; D is possibly TRBD1 (5 bases). V lost 2 bases and J lost 10, with 21 bases in between. The CDR3 covers 16 residues. Germline V gene data show CDR1 as DFQATT and CDR2 as SNEGSKA (reference sequence). The CDR3 sequence is CSARPGLARTRSPLHF. The DNA for the CDR3 is TGCAGTGCTAGACCGGGACTAGCGAGGACAAGATCACCCCTCCACTTT.

This clonotype was found once. The chain is built from TRBV19 and TRBJ1-3, with TRBD1 matching 9 bases. The germline gives CDR1 LNHDA, CDR2 SQIVND (reference sequence). The CDR3 contains 13 residues. In DNA form, the CDR3 reads TGTGTCATACAGGGGGCATCTGGAAACACCATATATTTT. Protein: CVIQGASGNTIYF. Complete variable domain (other parts from reference TRBV19 and TRBJ1-3): DGGITQSPKYLFRKEGQNVTLSCEQNLNHDAMYWYRQDPGQGLRLIYYSQIVNDFQKGDIAEGYSVSREKKESFPLTVTSAQKNPTAFYLCVIQGASGNTIYFGEGSWLTVV.

V usage is TRBV9 and J usage is TRBJ2-3; 9 bases map to TRBD2. Per germline, CDR1 SGDLS and CDR2 YYNGEE. V lost 0 bases to trimming and J lost 11 bases; unmatched junction nucleotides: 7. The CDR3 is 14 residues long. CDR3 sequence reads: CASSVAISGGGQYF. The CDR3 DNA follows: TGTGCCAGCAGCGTAGCTATTAGCGGGGGCGGGCAGTATTTT. Looking up the rest from reference TRBV9 and TRBJ2-3 gives the full variable domain: DSGVTQTPKHLITATGQRVTLRCSPRSGDLSVYWYQQSLDQGLQFLIQYYNGEERAKGNILERFSAQQFPDLHSELNLSSLELGDSALYFCASSVAISGGGQYFGPGTRLTVL.

The rearrangement links TRBV20-1 to TRBJ1-5; D uncertain. In germline, CDR1 is DFQATT, CDR2 SNEGSKA (reference sequence). The CDR3 runs to 13 residues. Trimming cost V 6 bases and J 11 bases, with 20 bases left between them. CDR3 sequence: CSAQQEPTNSQHF. The CDR3 DNA reads TGCAGTGCGCAGCAGGAGCCTACTAACTCCCAGCATTTT.

This clonotype was detected ten times or more. The chain links TRBV12-5 to TRBJ1-2; D remains unclear. The CDR3 contains 9 residues. Per the germline V gene, CDR1 is LGHNT and CDR2 is FRNRAP. Here the CDR3 reads CASFPGYTF. The CDR3 DNA reads as TGTGCAAGCTTTCCGGGCTACACCTTC.

A remark on this clonotype: One end of the junction fails to match germline, which may point to a read error. The chain couples TRBV7-8 to TRBJ1-2, with D maybe TRBD1 (5 bases). The germline V gene has CDR1 SGHVS and CDR2 FQNEAQ. The CDR3 loop spans 15 amino acids. Here the CDR3 DNA reads TGTGCCAGCAGTTTAGTTGACAGCGACAGTTATGGCTACACCTTC. Translating gives CASSLVDSDSYGYTF.

The chain combines TRBV2 with TRBJ1-5, with D unclear. The CDR3 spans 14 residues. Germline CDR1 is SNHLY and CDR2 is FYNNEI. V was shortened by 6 bases and J by 7 bases, with 16 bases between the two germline ends. For the CDR3, the DNA is TGTGCCAGCAGCGGGCCTCGGACTGGCCAGCCCCAGCATTTT. Its translation is CASSGPRTGQPQHF.

Worth noting for this clonotype: Its ends do not fully match the called genes, so a read error is possible. V gene TRBV10-3 combines with J gene TRBJ1-6; D gene uncertain. The CDR3 is made up of 13 amino acids. The germline V gene has CDR1 ENHRY and CDR2 SYGVKD. CDR3 DNA sequence: TGCGCCATCAGTGGTGACCCTAATTCACCCCTCCACTTT. Amino acids: CAISGDPNSPLHF.

The rearrangement uses TRBV7-9 and TRBJ2-7; D uncertain. Trimming took 5 bases from V and 11 from J, leaving 22 bases between them. Germline lookup yields CDR1 SEHNR and CDR2 FQNEAQ (reference sequence). The CDR3 covers 14 residues. The CDR3 is CASSRSDGSCGEYF. The DNA of the CDR3 is TGTGCCAGCAGCCGCTCGGACGGCTCCTGCGGCGAGTACTTC.

This clonotype is a singleton in its sample. The CDR3 sequence is CSAGRGDTQYEQFF. The CDR3 region has the DNA TGCAGTGCTGGACGTGGAGATACGCAGTATGAGCAGTTCTTC. This sequence joins TRBV20-1 and TRBJ2-1; D gene uncertain. The CDR3 has 14 amino acids. CDR1 is DFQATT, CDR2 SNEGSKA, per germline (reference sequence). With 5 bases removed from V and 8 bases from J, the gap between germline ends came to 19 bases.

The chain combines TRBV19 with TRBJ2-7, with a possible D match to TRBD1 (7 bases). CDR1 and CDR2 (germline): LNHDA, SQIVND (reference sequence). The CDR3 runs to 15 residues. V lost 5 bases, J lost 4 bases, and 18 bases lay in between. Here the CDR3 DNA reads TGTGCCAGTAGTGGGGGAGGACAGGCAAGGTACGAGCAGTACTTC. Translated: CASSGGGQARYEQYF.

On this clonotype itself: Its ends do not fully match the called genes, so a read error is possible. The chain is built from TRBV5-1 and TRBJ1-3; D is possibly TRBD1 (5 bases). CDR3 length: 13 residues. CDR1 and CDR2 from the germline V gene are SGHRS and YFSETQ. The CDR3 region has the DNA TGTGCCAGCAGCGCCCATACAGGAAACGCCATATATTTT. Protein: CASSAHTGNAIYF.

This clonotype was observed once. J is TRBJ2-3 and V is TRBV5-1, with no clear D. Germline lookup yields CDR1 SGHRS and CDR2 YFSETQ. V was trimmed by 4 bases and J by 2 bases, leaving 11 bases between them. CDR3 length: 14 amino acids. The CDR3 protein is CASSPAVITDTQYF. The CDR3, as DNA: TGCGCCAGCAGCCCCGCGGTGATCACAGATACGCAGTATTTT.

Note on this clonotype: A much larger clone sits a single nucleotide away, making a read error possible. The J gene is TRBJ1-1, the V gene TRBV30, with a possible D match to TRBD1 (5 bases). V lost 0 bases, J lost 4 bases, and 12 bases lay in between. The CDR3 sequence is 14 residues long. CDR1 is GTSNPN, CDR2 SVGIG, per germline (reference sequence). Here the CDR3 reads CAWSVTGVGTEAFF. In nucleotides, the CDR3 is TGTGCCTGGAGTGTAACGGGGGTAGGCACTGAAGCTTTCTTT.

This chain connects TRBV5-4 to TRBJ1-5, with D maybe TRBD1 (5 bases). The CDR3 extends over 13 amino acids. V was cut by 5 bases and J by 5 bases, with 11 bases left in between. Germline-derived CDR1 and CDR2 are SGHNT and YYREEE (reference sequence). The CDR3 DNA reads as TGTGCCAGCAGTCGGGGGGAGGATCAGCCCCAGCATTTT. Protein product: CASSRGEDQPQHF.

V usage is TRBV9 and J usage is TRBJ2-7, with D unclear. Germline lookup yields CDR1 SGDLS and CDR2 YYNGEE. There are 13 residues in the CDR3. The CDR3 DNA reads as TGTGCCAGCAGCCCAATGGAACCGAGCTCCTACAACGTC. Amino acid sequence: CASSPMEPSSYNV.

Of note for this clonotype: One end of the junction fails to match germline, which may point to a read error. This chain connects TRBV5-1 to TRBJ2-1; TRBD1 aligns across 7 bases. This CDR3 has 14 residues. Germline V gene sequence: CDR1 SGHRS, CDR2 YFSETQ. The CDR3, as DNA: TGTGCCAGCAGCCAGGGAGAGGGGGCGAATGAGCAGTTCTTC. This encodes CASSQGEGANEQFF.

The V gene is TRBV5-8, the J gene TRBJ1-1; no firm D call. The CDR3 is 14 residues long. Trimming pared 2 bases from V and 7 bases from J, leaving 15 bases between. The germline V gene encodes CDR1 SGHTS and CDR2 YDEGEE. The CDR3 sequence: CASSFGGYVSEAFF. CDR3 nucleotides: TGTGCCAGCAGCTTTGGAGGGTACGTAAGTGAAGCTTTCTTT.

Comment on this clonotype: Likely a read error: the CDR3 ends without its conserved phenylalanine or tryptophan. The gene calls are TRBV15 and TRBJ1-2, with D unclear. The CDR3 length is 14 residues. The V end lost 1 base, the J end lost 0 bases, and 6 bases lay between the germline ends. Germline V gene data show CDR1 as LNHNV and CDR2 as YYDKDF (reference sequence). CDR3 sequence (DNA): TGTGCCACCAGCAGAGGGACGGCTAACTATGGCTACACCGGC. Protein sequence: CATSRGTANYGYTG.

V gene TRBV7-2 combines with J gene TRBJ2-5, with 7 bases that match TRBD1. CDR3 size: 15 residues. Trimming removed 3 bases from V and 14 bases from J; junction bases left unmatched: 18. Germline V gene data show CDR1 as SGHTA and CDR2 as FQGNSA. In DNA form, the CDR3 reads TGTGCCAGCAGCTTTCCGAGGGGGACAGATACGCAGTATTACTTC. This gives the protein CASSFPRGTDTQYYF.

The V call is TRBV7-2, the J call TRBJ2-7, with TRBD1 matching over 8 bases. V shed 3 bases and J 5 bases; nucleotides not matched to a gene: 6. From germline, CDR1 is SGHTA and CDR2 FQGNSA. The CDR3 contains 14 residues. CDR3: CASSLTGVPDEQYF. In DNA form, the CDR3 reads TGTGCCAGCAGCTTGACAGGGGTCCCCGACGAGCAGTACTTC.

The chain recombines TRBV24-1 with TRBJ2-3, with unresolved D. The CDR3 sequence is 15 residues long. V was clipped by 3 bases and J by 8 bases, with 17 bases between them. Germline CDR1 reads KGHDR; CDR2 reads SFDVKD. The CDR3, as DNA: TGTGCCACCAGTGATCCCCCGACAAGCGCAGTTACGCAGTATTTT. It encodes CATSDPPTSAVTQYF.

This clonotype was counted between two and nine times. The chain links TRBV20-1 to TRBJ2-7, with 7 bases aligning to TRBD2. Unmatched junction bases numbered 12, after V lost 6 bases and J lost 7 bases. Germline CDR1 reads DFQATT; CDR2 reads SNEGSKA (reference sequence). CDR3 size: 13 residues. As DNA, the CDR3 is TGCAGTGCGCCCTTACTGGGGGGGGAAGAGCAGTACTTC. Amino acid sequence: CSAPLLGGEEQYF.

The chain employs TRBV7-9 and TRBJ2-7; 7 bases are shared with TRBD1. The germline V gene encodes CDR1 SEHNR and CDR2 FQNEAQ (reference sequence). This CDR3 region has 14 residues. The V gene end was trimmed by 5 bases and the J gene end by 0 bases; junction bases not matched to a gene: 4. The CDR3 region has the DNA TGTGCCAGCAGCCCGGGACAGTTCTCCTACGAGCAGTACTTC. It specifies CASSPGQFSYEQYF.

The gene calls are TRBV11-2 and TRBJ2-5; D unclear. Trimming left V 8 bases short and J 4 bases short, with 11 bases between. Germline loops: CDR1 SGHAT, CDR2 FQNNGV. This CDR3 contains 12 residues. This chain's CDR3 is CASGRVVETQYF. As DNA, the CDR3 is TGTGCCAGCGGACGGGTGGTAGAGACCCAGTACTTC.

CDR3 bases: TGTGCCATCGGTCGGTCGACTAGCGGGAGGGGTGGGAATGAGCAGTTCTTC. Residues: CAIGRSTSGRGGNEQFF. This chain connects TRBV10-3 to TRBJ2-1, with TRBD2 matching 14 bases. CDR1 and CDR2 from the germline V gene are ENHRY and SYGVKD. The junction had 13 bases not matched to a gene; V was cut back by 8 bases and J by 7 bases. The CDR3 is 17 residues long.

At least ten counts were recorded for this clonotype. The V gene is TRBV6-5, the J gene TRBJ1-1, with D possibly being TRBD1 (5 bases). The CDR3 contains 13 residues. Germline assignment: CDR1 MNHEY and CDR2 SVGAGI. V was clipped by 7 bases and J by 0 bases, with 9 bases between them. CDR3 in DNA: TGTGCCAGCATGAGGGGTGTGAACACTGAAGCTTTCTTT. Translated, it gives CASMRGVNTEAFF.

At least ten counts were recorded for this clonotype. This CDR3 reads CASSSWTSGPGELFF. The DNA of the CDR3 is TGTGCCAGCAGCTCCTGGACTAGCGGGCCCGGGGAGCTGTTTTTT. This chain connects TRBV5-6 to TRBJ2-2; 11 bases align to TRBD2. The germline CDR1 and CDR2 sequences are SGHDT and YYEEEE. This CDR3 has 15 amino acids. V trimming: 3 bases; J trimming: 6 bases; junction bases outside the gene matches: 4.